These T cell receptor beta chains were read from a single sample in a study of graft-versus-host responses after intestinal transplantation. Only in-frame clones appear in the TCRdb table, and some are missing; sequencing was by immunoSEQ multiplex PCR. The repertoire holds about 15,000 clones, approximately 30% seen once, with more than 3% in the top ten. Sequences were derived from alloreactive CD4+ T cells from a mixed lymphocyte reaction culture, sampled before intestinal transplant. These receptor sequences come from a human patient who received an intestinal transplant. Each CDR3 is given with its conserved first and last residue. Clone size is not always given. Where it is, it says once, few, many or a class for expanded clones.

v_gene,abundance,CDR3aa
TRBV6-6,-,CASSVGSWGNTEAFF
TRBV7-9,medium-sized,CASSSDRGSPYEQYF
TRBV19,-,CASGRTIYNEQFF
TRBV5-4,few,CASSLAGRNGYGYTF
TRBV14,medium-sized,CASSQATGGYYGLTF
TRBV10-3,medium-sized,CAISESTRGTGELFF
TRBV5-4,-,CASSPGTSGPVRSYEQYF
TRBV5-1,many,CASSLLAGGNTGELFF
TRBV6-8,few,CASSYSGDGTYEQYF
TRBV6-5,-,CASSSSGTGYEQYF
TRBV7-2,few,CASGIRQGRYGYTF
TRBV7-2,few,CASSLAHGGAWLTQYF
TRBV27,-,CASRGRGRKDGYTF
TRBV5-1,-,CASSPSLQGSTYEQYF
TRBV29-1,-,CSVVWTAIGTQYF
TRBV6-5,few,CASSYAGTSYEQYF